The 16 T cell receptor beta chains below come from one sample, sequenced in a study of immune evolution from preneoplasia to lung adenocarcinoma (dated by TCRdb to the early 2020s). Receptors were amplified or captured by the immunoSEQ multiplex PCR assay. Entries here come from immuneACCESS through TCRdb and include only in-frame sequences with V and J called. Some clones fail to appear in such tables; in the studies checked, an unresolved V gene covers under half of the shortfall, and the cause of the remainder is unknown. The sample profile shows about 4,900 clones; almost 90% of them were found once. The ten largest clones capture roughly 1.9% of the sample. Sequencing was done on a sample of FFPE atypical adenomatous hyperplasia tissue from the lung. The sample's cell subset or site, from its label and the paper: atypical adenomatous hyperplasia (AAH), lung preneoplasia. All receptors derive from a person aged 70 to 85 with lung adenocarcinoma.

The V gene is TRBV7-9, the J gene TRBJ1-2; TRBD1 aligns across 8 bases. Germline CDR1 and CDR2: SEHNR and FQNEAQ (reference sequence). The J segment lost 8 bases and the V segment lost 5 bases, leaving 7 bases of the junction unmatched. The CDR3 is 13 residues long. CDR3 nucleotides: TGTGCCAGCAGCGTCGACAGGGGACAGGGCTACACCTTC. This sequence encodes CASSVDRGQGYTF.

The V call is TRBV27, the J call TRBJ1-1; D gene ambiguous. The length of the CDR3 is 12 residues. From germline, CDR1 is MNHEY and CDR2 SMNVEV (reference sequence). V lost 3 bases and J 2 bases, leaving 4 bases between the germline ends. In DNA form, the CDR3 reads TGTGCCAGCAGTTTCGATAACACTGAAGCTTTCTTT. Its protein is CASSFDNTEAFF.

This chain joins TRBV6-1 and TRBJ1-2, with D maybe TRBD1 (5 bases). Per the germline V gene, CDR1 is MNHNS and CDR2 is SASEGT. Trimming cost V 4 bases and J 7 bases, with 19 bases left between them. This CDR3 is built from 15 residues. CDR3 sequence: CASSGFTSRDGGYTF. The CDR3 nucleotides are TGTGCCAGCAGTGGTTTTACATCCAGGGACGGTGGCTACACCTTC.

The chain links TRBV9 to TRBJ2-5, with D uncertain. The CDR3 consists of 16 residues. The germline V and J ends were trimmed by 4 bases and 5 bases, with 21 bases remaining between them. Germline V gives CDR1 SGDLS, CDR2 YYNGEE. DNA of the CDR3: TGTGCCAGCAGCCCAGCGAGGCAGGCAATATTGGAGACCCAGTACTTC. It translates to CASSPARQAILETQYF.

Only a few counts were recorded for this clone. The chain uses TRBV5-5 and TRBJ2-7, with 8 bases aligning to TRBD1. The CDR3 runs to 14 residues. V gave up 3 bases and J gave up 2 bases; unmatched junction bases: 4. CDR1 is SGHKS and CDR2 is YYEKEE in the germline V gene (reference sequence). The CDR3 loop is CASSSGTGTYEQYF. In DNA form, the CDR3 reads TGTGCCAGCAGCTCCGGGACAGGAACCTACGAGCAGTACTTC.

This chain joins TRBV2 and TRBJ1-2, with unresolved D. This CDR3 has 12 amino acids. V was trimmed by 6 bases and J by 4 bases, leaving 9 bases between them. CDR1 is SNHLY, CDR2 FYNNEI, per germline. CDR3 protein: CASRGIGYGYTF. CDR3 nucleotides: TGTGCCAGCAGGGGGATAGGCTATGGCTACACCTTC.

The V call is TRBV19, the J call TRBJ1-1; no reliable D call. The CDR3 has 12 residues. V dropped 4 bases and J dropped 6 bases, with 9 bases sitting between them. CDR1 is LNHDA and CDR2 is SQIVND in the germline V gene (reference sequence). CDR3 sequence reads: CASSNWEAEAFF. Here the CDR3 DNA reads TGTGCCAGTAGTAACTGGGAGGCTGAAGCTTTCTTT.

A note on this clone: No conserved phenylalanine or tryptophan ends this CDR3, so it is likely a read error. Because the CDR3's place on the DNA is in doubt, the DNA is left out and the CDR3 is given as listed by TCRdb. The sample contains more than one DNA sequence encoding this CDR3. This sequence joins TRBV7-9 and TRBJ1-2. Germline lookup yields CDR1 SEHNR and CDR2 FQNEAQ (reference sequence). Including both end residues, the CDR3 is 11 amino acids long. CDR3 protein: CASSSGGSGHL.

The V and J genes are TRBV7-3 and TRBJ2-2, with 9 bases matching TRBD1. Germline values: CDR1 SGHTA, CDR2 FQGTGA. This CDR3 is built from 15 residues. Unmatched junction bases numbered 9, after V lost 5 bases and J lost 8 bases. CDR3 loop: CASSLGGQGQGELFF. The CDR3 DNA reads as TGTGCCAGCAGCCTCGGGGGACAGGGTCAGGGGGAGCTGTTTTTT.

The V gene is TRBV7-3, the J gene TRBJ2-5, with a weak D call TRBD1 (5 bases). The CDR3 totals 15 residues. The ends were cut back, 1 base at V and 4 bases at J, with 13 bases in the middle. Germline V CDR1 and CDR2: SGHTA, FQGTGA. CDR3 sequence (DNA): TGTGCCAGCAGCTTAAGAGCAGGGTCGGGAGAGACCCAGTACTTC. Its protein product is CASSLRAGSGETQYF.

This chain uses TRBV11-1 with TRBJ1-2; no definite D call. CDR3 length: 13 amino acids. With 2 bases removed from V and 6 bases from J, the gap between germline ends came to 10 bases. CDR1 and CDR2 (germline): SGHAT, FQDESV (reference sequence). CDR3 sequence (DNA): TGTGCCAGCAGCTTAAAGTCCAACCATGGCTACACCTTC. Translation gives CASSLKSNHGYTF.

The CDR3 DNA sequence: TGTGCCAGCAGTGGTAACAGCGGGACTGAAGCTTTCTTT. The encoded protein is CASSGNSGTEAFF. This sequence joins TRBV2 and TRBJ1-1; no clear D. Trimming removed 4 bases at V and 5 bases at J, with 11 bases between. The CDR3 length is 13 residues. Looked up from germline, CDR1 is SNHLY and CDR2 is FYNNEI.

The rearrangement joins TRBV18 to TRBJ2-3, with D unresolved. This CDR3 is built from 16 residues. Trimming stripped 3 bases from V and 0 bases from J, with 13 bases between. The germline gives CDR1 KGHSH, CDR2 LQKENI. The CDR3 DNA sequence: TGTGCCAGCTCACCCCGAGAGGCCCTTAGCACAGATACGCAGTATTTT. As protein: CASSPREALSTDTQYF.

The chain employs TRBV4-2 and TRBJ1-2, with TRBD1 identical over 12 bases. Trimming at V came to 2 bases and at J to 12 bases, leaving 7 bases not matched to a gene. The CDR3 loop spans 14 amino acids. Per the germline V gene, CDR1 is LGHNA and CDR2 is YNFKEQ. CDR3 protein: CASSQSRDRGRNTF. CDR3 in DNA: TGTGCCAGCAGCCAATCTCGGGACAGGGGGCGAAACACCTTC.

This chain links TRBV28 with TRBJ1-2; TRBD1 is a possible D gene (6 bases). V gave up 10 bases and J gave up 3 bases, with 18 bases separating them. CDR3 length: 14 amino acids. Germline V gene data show CDR1 as MDHEN and CDR2 as SYDVKM. The CDR3 DNA reads as TGTGCCACCCTTGCCCCAGGGGACCACTATGGCTACACCTTC. This gives the protein CATLAPGDHYGYTF.

The chain carries TRBV11-2 and TRBJ2-7, with 12 nucleotides matching TRBD2. The CDR3 runs to 16 residues. Per germline, CDR1 SGHAT and CDR2 FQNNGV. Unmatched junction bases numbered 7, after V lost 5 bases and J lost 2 bases. The CDR3 DNA sequence: TGTGCCAGCAGCCTCGGGACTAGCGGGCGTACCTACGAGCAGTACTTC. Translating it yields CASSLGTSGRTYEQYF.